This TCR beta chain was sequenced for a study of T cell responses to AZD1222 COVID-19 vaccine. General study points: Rises in breadth and depth of Spike-specific TCRs came after two AZD1222 doses. Sampling that yielded the repertoires occurred only after the peak T cell response.

Analyses pooled second doses at about 4 or about 12 weeks. Worth noting for this clone: What it binds is not known.

Data came from immunoSEQ multiplex PCR; TCRdb stores just in-frame clones and leaves some out. Of 150,000 to 200,000 clones detected, roughly nine tenths appear once; the ten largest clones hold 1% to 1.4%. The CDR3 extends over 11 amino acids. Trimming cost V 5 bases and J 12 bases, with 11 bases left between them. CDR1 and CDR2 from the germline V gene are SGHAT and FQNNGV. The V call is TRBV11-2, the J call TRBJ2-1, with D tentatively TRBD1 or TRBD2 (5 bases each). The origin of this receptor is an adult who received the AZD1222 COVID-19 vaccine. The sequenced sample was peripheral blood, obtained 28 days after the second AZD1222 dose. The CDR3 DNA reads as TGTGCCAGCAGCAGCCGGGACGGGCAGTTCTTC. Translated: CASSSRDGQFF.